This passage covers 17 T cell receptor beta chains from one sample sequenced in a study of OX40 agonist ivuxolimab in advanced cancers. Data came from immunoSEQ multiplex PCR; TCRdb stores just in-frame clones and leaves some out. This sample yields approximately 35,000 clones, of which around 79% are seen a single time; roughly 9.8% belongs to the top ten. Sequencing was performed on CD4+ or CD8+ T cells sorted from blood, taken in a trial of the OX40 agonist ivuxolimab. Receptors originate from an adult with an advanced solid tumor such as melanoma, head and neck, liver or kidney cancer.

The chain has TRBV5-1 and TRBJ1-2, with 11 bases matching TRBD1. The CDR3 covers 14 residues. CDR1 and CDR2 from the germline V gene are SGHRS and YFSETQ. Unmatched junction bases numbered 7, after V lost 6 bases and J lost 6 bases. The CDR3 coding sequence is TGCGCCAGCAAAAGGACAGGGGGCGCGGATGGCTACACCTTC. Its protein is CASKRTGGADGYTF.

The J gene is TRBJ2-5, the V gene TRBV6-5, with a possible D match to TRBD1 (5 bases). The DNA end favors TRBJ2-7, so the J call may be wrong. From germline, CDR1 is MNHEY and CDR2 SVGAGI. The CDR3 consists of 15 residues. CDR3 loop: CASSKGHRSSYEQYF. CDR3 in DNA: TGTGCCAGCAGTAAAGGACACCGGAGCTCCTACGAGCAGTACTTC.

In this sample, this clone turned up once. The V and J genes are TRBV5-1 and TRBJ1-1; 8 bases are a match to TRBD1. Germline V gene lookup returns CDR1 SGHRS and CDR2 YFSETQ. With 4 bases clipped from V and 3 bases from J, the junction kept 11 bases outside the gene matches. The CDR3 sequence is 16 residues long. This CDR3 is CASSPGQGWVDTEAFF. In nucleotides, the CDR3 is TGCGCCAGCAGCCCCGGACAGGGTTGGGTGGACACTGAAGCTTTCTTT.

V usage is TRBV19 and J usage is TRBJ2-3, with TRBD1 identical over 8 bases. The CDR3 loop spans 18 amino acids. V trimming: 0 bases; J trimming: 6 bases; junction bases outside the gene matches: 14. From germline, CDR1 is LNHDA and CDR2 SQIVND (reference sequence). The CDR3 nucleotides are TGTGCCAGTAGTATAGAGAGATCCGGGACAGGACGGGGGGATACGCAGTATTTT. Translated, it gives CASSIERSGTGRGDTQYF.

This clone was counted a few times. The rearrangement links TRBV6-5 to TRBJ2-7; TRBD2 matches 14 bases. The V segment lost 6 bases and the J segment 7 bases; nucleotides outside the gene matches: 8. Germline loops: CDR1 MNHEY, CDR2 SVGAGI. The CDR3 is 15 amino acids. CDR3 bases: TGTGCCAGCAGGTCCGGGACTAGCGGGGGCAGGGAGCAGTACTTC. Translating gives CASRSGTSGGREQYF.

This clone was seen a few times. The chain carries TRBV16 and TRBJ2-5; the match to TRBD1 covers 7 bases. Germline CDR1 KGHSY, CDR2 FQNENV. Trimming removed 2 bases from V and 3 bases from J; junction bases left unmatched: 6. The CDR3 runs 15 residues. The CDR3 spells CASSQTSDREETQYF. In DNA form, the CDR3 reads TGTGCCAGCAGCCAAACTTCCGACAGGGAAGAGACCCAGTACTTC. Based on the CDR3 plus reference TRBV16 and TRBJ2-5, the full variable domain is GEEVAQTPKHLVRGEGQKAKLYCAPIKGHSYVFWYQQVLKNEFKFLISFQNENVFDETGMPKERFSAKCLPNSPCSLEIQATKLEDSAVYFCASSQTSDREETQYFGPGTRLLVL.

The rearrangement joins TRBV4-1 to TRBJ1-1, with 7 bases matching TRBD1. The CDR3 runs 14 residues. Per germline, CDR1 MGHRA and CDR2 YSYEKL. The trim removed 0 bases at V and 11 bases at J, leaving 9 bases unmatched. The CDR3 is CASSQDTGDSTAFF. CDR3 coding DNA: TGCGCCAGCAGCCAAGATACGGGGGACAGTACGGCTTTCTTT.

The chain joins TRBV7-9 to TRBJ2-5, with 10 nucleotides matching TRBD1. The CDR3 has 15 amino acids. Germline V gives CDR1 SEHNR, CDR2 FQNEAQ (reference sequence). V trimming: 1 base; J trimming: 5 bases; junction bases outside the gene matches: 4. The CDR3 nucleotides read TGTGCCAGCAGCTTAGGGGACAGGGGATTGGAGACCCAGTACTTC. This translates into CASSLGDRGLETQYF. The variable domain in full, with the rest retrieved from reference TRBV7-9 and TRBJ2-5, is DTGVSQNPRHKITKRGQNVTFRCDPISEHNRLYWYRQTLGQGPEFLTYFQNEAQLEKSRLLSDRFSAERPKGSFSTLEIQRTEQGDSAMYLCASSLGDRGLETQYFGPGTRLLVL.

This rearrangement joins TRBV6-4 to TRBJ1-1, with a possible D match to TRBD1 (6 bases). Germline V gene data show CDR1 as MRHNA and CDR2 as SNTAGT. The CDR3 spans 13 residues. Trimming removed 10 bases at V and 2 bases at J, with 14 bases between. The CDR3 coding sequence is TGTGCCACCTCCAGGGGTTCCAACACTGAAGCTTTCTTT. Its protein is CATSRGSNTEAFF.

CDR3 nucleotide sequence: TGTGCCAGCAGTCCCCGGACGGTGAACACTGAAGCTTTCTTT. This gives the protein CASSPRTVNTEAFF. The V and J genes are TRBV6-5 and TRBJ1-1, with D uncertain. V was cut by 5 bases and J by 0 bases, with 10 bases left in between. Germline V lookup: CDR1 MNHEY, CDR2 SVGAGI. The CDR3 spans 14 residues.

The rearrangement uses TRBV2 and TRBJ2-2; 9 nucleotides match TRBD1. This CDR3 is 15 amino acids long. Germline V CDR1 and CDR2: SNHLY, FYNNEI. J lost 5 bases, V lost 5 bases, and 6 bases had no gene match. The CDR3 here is CASSPGQGRTGELFF. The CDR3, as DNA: TGTGCCAGCAGTCCTGGACAGGGGAGGACCGGGGAGCTGTTTTTT.

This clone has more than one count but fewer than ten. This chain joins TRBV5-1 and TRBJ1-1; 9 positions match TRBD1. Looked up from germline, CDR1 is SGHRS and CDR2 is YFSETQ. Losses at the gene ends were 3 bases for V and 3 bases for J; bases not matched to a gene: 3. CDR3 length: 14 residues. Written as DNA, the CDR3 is TGCGCCAGCAGCTGGGGACAGGGAGACACTGAAGCTTTCTTT. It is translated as CASSWGQGDTEAFF. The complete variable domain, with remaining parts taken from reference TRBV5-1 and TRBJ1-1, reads KAGVTQTPRYLIKTRGQQVTLSCSPISGHRSVSWYQQTPGQGLQFLFEYFSETQRNKGNFPGRFSGRQFSNSRSEMNVSTLELGDSALYLCASSWGQGDTEAFFGQGTRLTVV.

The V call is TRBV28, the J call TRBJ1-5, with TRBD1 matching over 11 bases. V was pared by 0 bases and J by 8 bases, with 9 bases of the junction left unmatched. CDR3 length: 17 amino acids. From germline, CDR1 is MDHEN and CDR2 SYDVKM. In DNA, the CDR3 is TGTGCCAGCAGTTTATGGGGTCGGACAGGGGGCTCGAAGCCCCAGCATTTT. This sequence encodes CASSLWGRTGGSKPQHF.

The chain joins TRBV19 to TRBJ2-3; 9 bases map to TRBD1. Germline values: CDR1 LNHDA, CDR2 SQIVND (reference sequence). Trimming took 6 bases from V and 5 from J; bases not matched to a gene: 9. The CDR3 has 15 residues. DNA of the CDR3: TGTGCCAGTAGGGACAGGGGAAGTTTAGGAGATACGCAGTATTTT. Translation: CASRDRGSLGDTQYF.

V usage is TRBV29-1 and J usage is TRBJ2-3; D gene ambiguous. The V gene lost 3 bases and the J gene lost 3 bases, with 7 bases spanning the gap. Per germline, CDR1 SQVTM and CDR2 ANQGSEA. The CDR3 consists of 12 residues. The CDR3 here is CSVEIGTDTQYF. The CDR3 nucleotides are TGCAGCGTTGAGATAGGGACAGATACGCAGTATTTT.

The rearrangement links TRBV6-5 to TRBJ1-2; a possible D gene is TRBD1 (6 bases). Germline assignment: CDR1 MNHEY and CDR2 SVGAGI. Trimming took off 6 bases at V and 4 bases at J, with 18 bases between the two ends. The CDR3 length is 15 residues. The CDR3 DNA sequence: TGTGCCAGCAGAGCGGACAGAAGGACCATCTATGGCTACACCTTC. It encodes CASRADRRTIYGYTF.

CDR3 sequence (DNA): TGTGCCAGCAGCCGGGCGGACAGGGGTAATAGGGCCTATAATTCACCCCTCCACTTT. Protein product: CASSRADRGNRAYNSPLHF. The chain has TRBV14 and TRBJ1-6; 9 bases match TRBD1. Germline assignment: CDR1 SGHDN and CDR2 FVKESK. Losses at the gene ends were 4 bases for V and 2 bases for J; bases not matched to a gene: 12. The CDR3 consists of 19 residues.